Listed below are T cell receptor beta chains from one sample, sequenced in a study of beta chain features in type 1 diabetes. Assay used: immunoSEQ multiplex PCR; TCRdb lists only in-frame clones, some missing. The data hold around 250,000 clones, with 11% to 15% observed a single time. Sequenced input: naive CD4+ T cells from blood. The receptors were gathered from a man aged 30 to 45 with type 1 diabetes. Both conserved end residues are part of each CDR3.

CDR3aa: CAWSVLETQYF; j_gene: TRBJ2-5; v_gene: TRBV30
CDR3aa: CASSLTGASSTDTQYF; j_gene: TRBJ2-3; v_gene: TRBV18
CDR3aa: CASSLGTDSKNIQYF; j_gene: TRBJ2-4; v_gene: TRBV5-1
CDR3aa: CASSLGAVAGPYNEQFF; j_gene: TRBJ2-1; v_gene: TRBV7-9
CDR3aa: CASSLSGGEETQYF; j_gene: TRBJ2-5; v_gene: TRBV5-1
CDR3aa: CASSTQKGPGQSDEQYF; j_gene: TRBJ2-7; v_gene: TRBV21-1
CDR3aa: CASSPRTGGNEKLFF; j_gene: TRBJ1-4; v_gene: TRBV11-2
CDR3aa: CASSLDGRQGARGYGYTF; j_gene: TRBJ1-2; v_gene: TRBV7-8
CDR3aa: CSVGQLNTEAFF; j_gene: TRBJ1-1; v_gene: TRBV29-1
CDR3aa: CASSLDRVNTEAFF; j_gene: TRBJ1-1; v_gene: TRBV11-2
CDR3aa: CASSTSGGAILETQYF; j_gene: TRBJ2-5; v_gene: TRBV5-1
CDR3aa: CASSVDRDQPQHF; j_gene: TRBJ1-5; v_gene: TRBV5-5
CDR3aa: CASSPRETQYF; j_gene: TRBJ2-5; v_gene: TRBV18
CDR3aa: CATSSPSRGKNIQYF; j_gene: TRBJ2-4; v_gene: TRBV15
CDR3aa: CASSSDSLGGEQYF; j_gene: TRBJ2-7; v_gene: TRBV7-7
CDR3aa: CASSPRTEAFF; j_gene: TRBJ1-1; v_gene: TRBV7-9
CDR3aa: CASSPGQGAATEAFF; j_gene: TRBJ1-1; v_gene: TRBV7-9
CDR3aa: CASSLEVETDTQYF; j_gene: TRBJ2-3; v_gene: TRBV5-1
CDR3aa: CASSLVGGQSNQPQHF; j_gene: TRBJ1-5; v_gene: TRBV7-2
CDR3aa: CASSFQRGESGELFF; j_gene: TRBJ2-2; v_gene: TRBV7-9
CDR3aa: CASSLQGAANTGELFF; j_gene: TRBJ2-2; v_gene: TRBV2
CDR3aa: CASSIGLDRELFF; j_gene: TRBJ2-2; v_gene: TRBV19
CDR3aa: CGGGTNYGYTF; j_gene: TRBJ1-2; v_gene: TRBV20-1
CDR3aa: CASRKSGSTDTQYF; j_gene: TRBJ2-3; v_gene: TRBV5-1
CDR3aa: CASSQDPGGSGTQYF; j_gene: TRBJ2-5; v_gene: TRBV4-1
CDR3aa: CASSVGPGQNTGELFF; j_gene: TRBJ2-2; v_gene: TRBV9
CDR3aa: CASSYNDNSGYTF; j_gene: TRBJ1-2; v_gene: TRBV6-5
CDR3aa: CASSQPGTNTGELFF; j_gene: TRBJ2-2; v_gene: TRBV4-1
CDR3aa: CASSKITTAYEQYF; j_gene: TRBJ2-7; v_gene: TRBV6-5
CDR3aa: CASSSAFAGEYEQYF; j_gene: TRBJ2-7; v_gene: TRBV6-5
CDR3aa: CASSPPGQGYNEQFF; j_gene: TRBJ2-1; v_gene: TRBV5-4
CDR3aa: CASSLGAAAEGTDTQYF; j_gene: TRBJ2-3; v_gene: TRBV5-4
CDR3aa: CAWSSRQGRNTEAFF; j_gene: TRBJ1-1; v_gene: TRBV30
CDR3aa: CASSSSGRYEQYF; j_gene: TRBJ2-7; v_gene: TRBV2
CDR3aa: CASSSPGTGYGDTQYF; j_gene: TRBJ2-3; v_gene: TRBV6-5
CDR3aa: CASSQDPSGTNTGELFF; j_gene: TRBJ2-2; v_gene: TRBV4-2
CDR3aa: CASSVLGRTGDEQYF; j_gene: TRBJ2-7; v_gene: TRBV28
CDR3aa: CASSLEAGDYEQYF; j_gene: TRBJ2-7; v_gene: TRBV5-6
CDR3aa: CASSLGPAGDNEQFF; j_gene: TRBJ2-1; v_gene: TRBV5-1
CDR3aa: CAWSGGGSQPQHF; j_gene: TRBJ1-5; v_gene: TRBV30
CDR3aa: CSVGDTEAFF; j_gene: TRBJ1-1; v_gene: TRBV29-1
CDR3aa: CASSPDLLSGNTIYF; j_gene: TRBJ1-3; v_gene: TRBV18
CDR3aa: CAWSPGLAADTQYF; j_gene: TRBJ2-3; v_gene: TRBV30
CDR3aa: CASSVAGARANVLTF; j_gene: TRBJ2-6; v_gene: TRBV9
CDR3aa: CASSLANQGETQYF; j_gene: TRBJ2-5; v_gene: TRBV5-1